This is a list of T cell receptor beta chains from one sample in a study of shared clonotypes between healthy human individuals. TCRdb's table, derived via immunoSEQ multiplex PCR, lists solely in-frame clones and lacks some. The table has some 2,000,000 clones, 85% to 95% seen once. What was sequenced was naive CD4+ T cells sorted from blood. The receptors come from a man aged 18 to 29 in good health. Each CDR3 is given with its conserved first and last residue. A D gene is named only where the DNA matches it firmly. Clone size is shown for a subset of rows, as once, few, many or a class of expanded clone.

CDR3aa: CASRLNIGQQGRWENEKLFF; CDR3nt: TGTGCAAGTCGCTTAAATATTGGTCAGCAAGGGAGGTGGGAAAATGAAAAACTGTTTTTT; d_gene: NA; abundance: NA; j_gene: TRBJ1-4; v_gene: TRBV12-2
CDR3aa: CASKRLAGAKNTGELFF; CDR3nt: TGTGCCAGTAAGAGACTAGCGGGAGCAAAAAACACCGGGGAGCTGTTTTTT; d_gene: TRBD2; abundance: NA; j_gene: TRBJ2-2; v_gene: TRBV19
CDR3aa: CAWSVHRGRGTEAFF; CDR3nt: TGTGCCTGGAGTGTTCACAGGGGGCGGGGAACTGAAGCTTTCTTT; d_gene: TRBD1; abundance: NA; j_gene: TRBJ1-1; v_gene: TRBV30
CDR3aa: CASSPIETQYF; CDR3nt: TGTGCCAGCAGCCCTATAGAGACCCAGTACTTC; d_gene: NA; abundance: NA; j_gene: TRBJ2-5; v_gene: TRBV7-9
CDR3aa: CASSTFRGYYEQYF; CDR3nt: TGTGCCAGCAGCACCTTCAGGGGTTACTACGAGCAGTACTTC; d_gene: NA; abundance: NA; j_gene: TRBJ2-7; v_gene: TRBV7-9
CDR3aa: CASGRSGFYGYTF; CDR3nt: TGTGCCAGCGGAAGGTCAGGATTCTATGGCTACACCTTC; d_gene: NA; abundance: NA; j_gene: TRBJ1-2; v_gene: TRBV25-1
CDR3aa: CASSLDWSELYGYTF; CDR3nt: TGTGCCAGCAGCTTAGATTGGTCAGAGTTATATGGCTACACCTTC; d_gene: NA; abundance: NA; j_gene: TRBJ1-2; v_gene: TRBV11-2
CDR3aa: CAWSSGQKYEQYF; CDR3nt: TGTGCCTGGAGTTCGGGGCAGAAATACGAGCAGTACTTC; d_gene: NA; abundance: NA; j_gene: TRBJ2-7; v_gene: TRBV30
CDR3aa: CASSPNENTEAFF; CDR3nt: TGTGCCAGCTCACCCAACGAGAACACTGAAGCTTTCTTT; d_gene: NA; abundance: NA; j_gene: TRBJ1-1; v_gene: TRBV18
CDR3aa: CASTINTEAFF; CDR3nt: TGTGCCAGCACCATTAACACTGAAGCTTTCTTT; d_gene: NA; abundance: few; j_gene: TRBJ1-1; v_gene: TRBV6-6
CDR3aa: CASSSDRRVGETQYF; CDR3nt: TGTGCCAGCAGCTCCGACAGGAGAGTAGGAGAGACCCAGTACTTC; d_gene: NA; abundance: NA; j_gene: TRBJ2-5; v_gene: TRBV5-6
CDR3aa: CASTQDDRNSPLHF; CDR3nt: TGTGCCAGTACCCAAGATGACAGGAATTCACCCCTCCACTTT; d_gene: NA; abundance: once; j_gene: TRBJ1-6; v_gene: TRBV19
CDR3aa: CASSLARNRGPGEQYF; CDR3nt: TGTGCCAGCAGCTTAGCGCGGAACAGGGGGCCAGGCGAGCAGTACTTC; d_gene: TRBD1; abundance: NA; j_gene: TRBJ2-7; v_gene: TRBV11-1
CDR3aa: CASRQEGSYEQYF; CDR3nt: TGTGCCAGCAGGCAGGAGGGATCCTACGAGCAGTACTTC; d_gene: NA; abundance: many; j_gene: TRBJ2-7; v_gene: TRBV9
CDR3aa: CASAPDLASANEQFF; CDR3nt: TGTGCTAGTGCCCCCGACCTAGCGAGTGCCAATGAGCAGTTCTTC; d_gene: NA; abundance: NA; j_gene: TRBJ2-1; v_gene: TRBV12-5
CDR3aa: CASREDRGPFYEQYF; CDR3nt: TGTGCCAGCAGGGAGGACAGGGGGCCTTTCTACGAGCAGTACTTC; d_gene: TRBD1; abundance: NA; j_gene: TRBJ2-7; v_gene: TRBV2
CDR3aa: CATNQVYQETQYF; CDR3nt: TGTGCCACTAACCAGGTTTACCAAGAGACCCAGTACTTC; d_gene: NA; abundance: NA; j_gene: TRBJ2-5; v_gene: TRBV6-1
CDR3aa: CAIYPGQEKLFF; CDR3nt: TGTGCGATTTATCCGGGACAGGAAAAACTGTTTTTT; d_gene: TRBD1; abundance: once; j_gene: TRBJ1-4; v_gene: TRBV10-3
CDR3aa: CASSGPYGPQHF; CDR3nt: TGTGCCAGCAGCGGGCCCTACGGGCCCCAGCATTTT; d_gene: NA; abundance: NA; j_gene: TRBJ1-5; v_gene: TRBV7-9
CDR3aa: CASSSLGLTEAFF; CDR3nt: TGCGCCAGCAGCTCCCTGGGCCTTACTGAAGCTTTCTTT; d_gene: NA; abundance: NA; j_gene: TRBJ1-1; v_gene: TRBV5-1
CDR3aa: CASSLAGTANQETQYF; CDR3nt: TGTGCCAGCAGCTTAGCCGGGACAGCTAACCAAGAGACCCAGTACTTC; d_gene: TRBD1; abundance: NA; j_gene: TRBJ2-5; v_gene: TRBV7-9
CDR3aa: CASSLALETRNEKLFF; CDR3nt: TGTGCCAGCAGCTTGGCCCTCGAGACCCGAAATGAAAAACTGTTTTTT; d_gene: NA; abundance: NA; j_gene: TRBJ1-4; v_gene: TRBV7-8
CDR3aa: CASSEEGLGNQPQHF; CDR3nt: TGTGCCAGCAGCGAGGAGGGGTTGGGCAATCAGCCCCAGCATTTT; d_gene: NA; abundance: NA; j_gene: TRBJ1-5; v_gene: TRBV2
CDR3aa: CASSRAVHEQYF; CDR3nt: TGTGCCAGCAGTCGAGCGGTCCACGAGCAGTACTTC; d_gene: NA; abundance: NA; j_gene: TRBJ2-7; v_gene: TRBV7-9
CDR3aa: CASSDPGQGSYEQYF; CDR3nt: TGTGCCAGTAGTGACCCTGGACAGGGCTCCTACGAGCAGTACTTC; d_gene: TRBD1; abundance: NA; j_gene: TRBJ2-7; v_gene: TRBV19
CDR3aa: CASSLSWDSSYNEQFF; CDR3nt: TGTGCCAGCAGCTTATCTTGGGATAGCTCCTACAATGAGCAGTTCTTC; d_gene: NA; abundance: NA; j_gene: TRBJ2-1; v_gene: TRBV7-8
CDR3aa: CAITKGSGNTIYF; CDR3nt: TGTGCCATCACCAAGGGTTCTGGAAACACCATATATTTT; d_gene: NA; abundance: once; j_gene: TRBJ1-3; v_gene: TRBV10-3
CDR3aa: CASSHPSGQRISTDTQYF; CDR3nt: TGCGCCAGCAGCCATCCCAGTGGCCAGCGGATAAGCACAGATACGCAGTATTTT; d_gene: NA; abundance: NA; j_gene: TRBJ2-3; v_gene: TRBV4-1
CDR3aa: CASSLRGAGKLFF; CDR3nt: TGTGCCAGCAGCTTAAGGGGCGCGGGGAAACTGTTTTTT; d_gene: NA; abundance: NA; j_gene: TRBJ1-4; v_gene: TRBV13
CDR3aa: CASSAQGRARLDNEQFF; CDR3nt: TGTGCCAGTAGTGCCCAGGGTCGGGCAAGGCTTGACAATGAGCAGTTCTTC; d_gene: NA; abundance: once; j_gene: TRBJ2-1; v_gene: TRBV19
CDR3aa: CASSLDGTGDEQYF; CDR3nt: TGTGCCAGCAGCTTAGACGGGACAGGGGACGAGCAGTACTTC; d_gene: TRBD1; abundance: NA; j_gene: TRBJ2-7; v_gene: TRBV11-2
CDR3aa: CATKTIYEQYF; CDR3nt: TGTGCCACCAAGACCATCTACGAGCAGTACTTC; d_gene: NA; abundance: NA; j_gene: TRBJ2-7; v_gene: TRBV27
CDR3aa: CASSVTTGIYSPLHF; CDR3nt: TGTGCCAGCAGCGTAACGACAGGGATATATTCACCCCTCCACTTT; d_gene: TRBD1; abundance: NA; j_gene: TRBJ1-6; v_gene: TRBV9
CDR3aa: CASSQGGTDINQPQHF; CDR3nt: TGCGCCAGCAGCCAAGGTGGGACAGACATCAATCAGCCCCAGCATTTT; d_gene: TRBD1; abundance: NA; j_gene: TRBJ1-5; v_gene: TRBV4-1
CDR3aa: CASSGAAEPKSPLHF; CDR3nt: TGTGCCAGCAGCGGGGCGGCAGAACCCAAATCACCCCTCCACTTT; d_gene: NA; abundance: once; j_gene: TRBJ1-6; v_gene: TRBV9
CDR3aa: CASSLDYSSNQPQHF; CDR3nt: TGTGCCAGCAGCTTAGATTACAGTAGCAATCAGCCCCAGCATTTT; d_gene: NA; abundance: NA; j_gene: TRBJ1-5; v_gene: TRBV11-2
CDR3aa: CAWSLAFNQPQHF; CDR3nt: TGTGCCTGGAGTCTCGCCTTCAATCAGCCCCAGCATTTT; d_gene: NA; abundance: NA; j_gene: TRBJ1-5; v_gene: TRBV30
CDR3aa: CASSVQGALPQPQHF; CDR3nt: TGTGCCAGCAGTGTACAGGGGGCGCTTCCTCAGCCCCAGCATTTT; d_gene: TRBD1; abundance: NA; j_gene: TRBJ1-5; v_gene: TRBV6-1
CDR3aa: CASSGEGTGELFF; CDR3nt: TGTGCCAGCAGTGGGGAGGGGACCGGGGAGCTGTTTTTT; d_gene: TRBD2; abundance: NA; j_gene: TRBJ2-2; v_gene: TRBV6-1
CDR3aa: CASSEKRWHREGSQETQYF; CDR3nt: TGTGCCAGCAGTGAAAAAAGGTGGCACAGGGAGGGGTCTCAAGAGACCCAGTACTTC; d_gene: NA; abundance: NA; j_gene: TRBJ2-5; v_gene: TRBV6-1
CDR3aa: CASSLGHLANYGYTF; CDR3nt: TGTGCCAGCAGCCTAGGACACTTAGCTAACTATGGCTACACCTTC; d_gene: NA; abundance: NA; j_gene: TRBJ1-2; v_gene: TRBV5-6
CDR3aa: CASSSGPPRLNQPQHF; CDR3nt: TGTGCCAGCAGCTCGGGACCCCCCAGGCTCAATCAGCCCCAGCATTTT; d_gene: NA; abundance: NA; j_gene: TRBJ1-5; v_gene: TRBV13
CDR3aa: CASSPGGSTEAFF; CDR3nt: TGTGCCAGCAGCCCGGGGGGAAGCACTGAAGCTTTCTTT; d_gene: NA; abundance: NA; j_gene: TRBJ1-1; v_gene: TRBV7-9
CDR3aa: CASSYSATLRNYGYTF; CDR3nt: TGTGCCAGCAGTTACTCAGCCACCTTACGGAACTATGGCTACACCTTC; d_gene: NA; abundance: once; j_gene: TRBJ1-2; v_gene: TRBV6-5
CDR3aa: CATGGQGEGSPLHF; CDR3nt: TGTGCCACCGGAGGACAGGGTGAGGGTTCACCCCTCCACTTT; d_gene: TRBD1; abundance: NA; j_gene: TRBJ1-6; v_gene: TRBV28
CDR3aa: CASRRTENTEAFF; CDR3nt: TGTGCCAGCAGACGGACAGAGAACACTGAAGCTTTCTTT; d_gene: NA; abundance: once; j_gene: TRBJ1-1; v_gene: TRBV28
CDR3aa: CAISPDRGQRTEAFF; CDR3nt: TGTGCCATCAGCCCCGACAGGGGGCAACGCACTGAAGCTTTCTTT; d_gene: TRBD1; abundance: NA; j_gene: TRBJ1-1; v_gene: TRBV10-3
CDR3aa: CASSDRGDYGYTF; CDR3nt: TGTGCCAGCAGTGACAGGGGAGACTATGGCTACACCTTC; d_gene: NA; abundance: NA; j_gene: TRBJ1-2; v_gene: TRBV2
CDR3aa: CASSFGRDKNYGYTF; CDR3nt: TGTGCCAGCAGCTTCGGCAGGGATAAGAACTATGGCTACACCTTC; d_gene: NA; abundance: NA; j_gene: TRBJ1-2; v_gene: TRBV11-2
CDR3aa: CASSRGASGPTEAFF; CDR3nt: TGCGCCAGCAGCCGCGGTGCCTCGGGCCCCACTGAAGCTTTCTTT; d_gene: NA; abundance: NA; j_gene: TRBJ1-1; v_gene: TRBV5-1
CDR3aa: CASTDLAEQFF; CDR3nt: TGTGCCAGCACGGACCTAGCGGAGCAGTTCTTC; d_gene: NA; abundance: NA; j_gene: TRBJ2-1; v_gene: TRBV6-1
CDR3aa: CASSAGTGFVNTEAFF; CDR3nt: TGTGCCAGCAGTGCCGGGACAGGGTTCGTGAACACTGAAGCTTTCTTT; d_gene: TRBD1; abundance: NA; j_gene: TRBJ1-1; v_gene: TRBV25-1
CDR3aa: CASSKDWNQPQHF; CDR3nt: TGTGCCAGCAGCAAGGACTGGAATCAGCCCCAGCATTTT; d_gene: NA; abundance: NA; j_gene: TRBJ1-5; v_gene: TRBV5-4
CDR3aa: CASSEAAGLGHGYTF; CDR3nt: TGTGCCAGCAGTGAAGCAGCAGGGTTGGGGCATGGCTACACCTTC; d_gene: NA; abundance: NA; j_gene: TRBJ1-2; v_gene: TRBV6-1
CDR3aa: CASSEGTQGTQYF; CDR3nt: TGTGCCAGCAGTGAAGGGACCCAGGGGACCCAGTACTTC; d_gene: NA; abundance: once; j_gene: TRBJ2-5; v_gene: TRBV6-1